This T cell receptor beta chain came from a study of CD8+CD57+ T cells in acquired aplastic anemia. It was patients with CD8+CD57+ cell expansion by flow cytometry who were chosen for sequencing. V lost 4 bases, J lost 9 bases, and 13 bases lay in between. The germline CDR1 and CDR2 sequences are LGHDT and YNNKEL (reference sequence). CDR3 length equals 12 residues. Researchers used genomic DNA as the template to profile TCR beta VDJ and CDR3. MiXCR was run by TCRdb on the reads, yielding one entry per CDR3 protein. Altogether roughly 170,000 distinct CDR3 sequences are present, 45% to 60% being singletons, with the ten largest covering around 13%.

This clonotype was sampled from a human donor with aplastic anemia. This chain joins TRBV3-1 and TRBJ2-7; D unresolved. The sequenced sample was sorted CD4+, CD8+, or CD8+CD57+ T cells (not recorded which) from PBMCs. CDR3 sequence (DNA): TGTGCCAGCAGCCGACCCCCGCACGTGCAGTACTTC. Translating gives CASSRPPHVQYF.